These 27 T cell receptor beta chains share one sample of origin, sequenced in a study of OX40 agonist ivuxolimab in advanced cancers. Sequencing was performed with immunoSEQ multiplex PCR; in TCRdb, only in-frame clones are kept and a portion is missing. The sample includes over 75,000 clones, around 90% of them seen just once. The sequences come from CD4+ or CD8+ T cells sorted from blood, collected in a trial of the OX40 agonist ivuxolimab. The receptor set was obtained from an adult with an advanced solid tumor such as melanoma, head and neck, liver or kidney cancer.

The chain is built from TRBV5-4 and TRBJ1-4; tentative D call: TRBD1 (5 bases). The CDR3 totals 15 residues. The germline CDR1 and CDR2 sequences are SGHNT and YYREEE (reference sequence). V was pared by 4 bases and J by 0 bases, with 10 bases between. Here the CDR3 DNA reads TGTGCCAGCAGCCGGGGGGGGTCAACTAATGAAAAACTGTTTTTT. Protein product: CASSRGGSTNEKLFF.

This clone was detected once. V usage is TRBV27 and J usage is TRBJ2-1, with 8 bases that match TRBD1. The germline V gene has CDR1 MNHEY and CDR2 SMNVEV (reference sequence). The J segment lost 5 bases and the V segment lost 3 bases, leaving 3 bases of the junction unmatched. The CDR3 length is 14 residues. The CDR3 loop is CASSFRGPNNEQFF. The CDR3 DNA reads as TGTGCCAGCAGTTTCAGGGGGCCCAACAATGAGCAGTTCTTC.

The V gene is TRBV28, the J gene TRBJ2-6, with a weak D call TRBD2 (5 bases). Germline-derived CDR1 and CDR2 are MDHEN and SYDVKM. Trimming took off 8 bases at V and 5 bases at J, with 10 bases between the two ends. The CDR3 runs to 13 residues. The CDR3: CASVASWANVLTF. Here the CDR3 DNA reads TGTGCCAGCGTAGCGTCCTGGGCCAACGTCCTGACTTTC.

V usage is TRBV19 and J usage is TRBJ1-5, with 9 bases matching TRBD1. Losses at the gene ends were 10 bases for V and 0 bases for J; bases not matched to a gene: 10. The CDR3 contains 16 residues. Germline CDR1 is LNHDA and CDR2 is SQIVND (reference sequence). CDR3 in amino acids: CATSRGTGYSNQPQHF. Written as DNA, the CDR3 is TGTGCCACCTCCCGGGGGACAGGGTATAGCAATCAGCCCCAGCATTTT.

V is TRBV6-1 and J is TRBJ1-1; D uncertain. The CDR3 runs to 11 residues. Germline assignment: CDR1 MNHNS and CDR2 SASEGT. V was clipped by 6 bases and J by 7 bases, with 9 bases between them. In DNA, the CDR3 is TGTGCCAGCAGATCCGAACTTGAAGCTTTCTTT. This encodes CASRSELEAFF.

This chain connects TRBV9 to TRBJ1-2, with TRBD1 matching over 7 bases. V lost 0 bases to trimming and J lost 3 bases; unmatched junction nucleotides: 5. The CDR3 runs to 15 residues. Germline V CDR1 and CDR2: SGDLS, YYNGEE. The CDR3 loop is CASSVATGADYGYTF. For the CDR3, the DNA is TGTGCCAGCAGCGTAGCTACAGGGGCTGACTATGGCTACACCTTC.

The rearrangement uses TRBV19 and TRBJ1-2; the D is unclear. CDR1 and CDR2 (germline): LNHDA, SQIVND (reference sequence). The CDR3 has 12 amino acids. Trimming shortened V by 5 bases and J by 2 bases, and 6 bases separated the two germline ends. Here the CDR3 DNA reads TGTGCCAGTAGTCCCCGAAACTATGGCTACACCTTC. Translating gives CASSPRNYGYTF.

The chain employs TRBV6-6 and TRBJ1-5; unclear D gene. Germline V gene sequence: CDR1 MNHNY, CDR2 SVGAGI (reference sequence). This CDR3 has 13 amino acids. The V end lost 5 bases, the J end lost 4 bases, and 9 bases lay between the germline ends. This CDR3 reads CASSPLRNQPQHF. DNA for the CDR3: TGTGCCAGCAGTCCTCTACGGAATCAGCCCCAGCATTTT.

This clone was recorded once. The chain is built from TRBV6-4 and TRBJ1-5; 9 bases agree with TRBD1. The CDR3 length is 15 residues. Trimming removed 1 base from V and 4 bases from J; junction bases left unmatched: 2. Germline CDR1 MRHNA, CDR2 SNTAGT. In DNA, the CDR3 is TGTGCCAGCAGTGACTTCGGGACAGGGAATCAGCCCCAGCATTTT. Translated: CASSDFGTGNQPQHF.

The CDR3, as DNA: TGTGCCAGCAGCCCATCGCCGACCTCCTACGAGCAGTACTTC. Its translation is CASSPSPTSYEQYF. This chain uses TRBV9 with TRBJ2-7, with D unclear. The CDR3 consists of 14 residues. In germline, CDR1 is SGDLS, CDR2 YYNGEE. V lost 4 bases, J lost 0 bases, and 11 bases lay in between.

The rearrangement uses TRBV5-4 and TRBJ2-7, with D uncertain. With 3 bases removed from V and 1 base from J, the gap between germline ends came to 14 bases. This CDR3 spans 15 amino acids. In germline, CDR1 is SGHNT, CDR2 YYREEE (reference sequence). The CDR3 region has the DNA TGTGCCAGCAGCTCCCTTTTTCCCCTGTCCTACGAGCAGTACTTC. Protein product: CASSSLFPLSYEQYF. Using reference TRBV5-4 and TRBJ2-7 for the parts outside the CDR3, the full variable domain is ETGVTQSPTHLIKTRGQQVTLRCSSQSGHNTVSWYQQALGQGPQFIFQYYREEENGRGNFPPRFSGLQFPNYSSELNVNALELDDSALYLCASSSLFPLSYEQYFGPGTRLTVT.

The CDR3 here is CASSEEASPEGNTIYF. The CDR3, as DNA: TGTGCCAGCAGTGAAGAGGCCAGCCCTGAGGGGAACACCATATATTTT. The chain has TRBV2 and TRBJ1-3; TRBD1 might be the D (5 bases). Per germline, CDR1 SNHLY and CDR2 FYNNEI. Trimming cost V 1 base and J 7 bases, with 17 bases left between them. The CDR3 contains 16 residues.

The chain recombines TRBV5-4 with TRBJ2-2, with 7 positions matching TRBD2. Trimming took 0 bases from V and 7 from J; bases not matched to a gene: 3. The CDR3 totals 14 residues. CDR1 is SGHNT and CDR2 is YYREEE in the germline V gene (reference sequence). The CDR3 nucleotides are TGTGCCAGCAGCTTGGGCGGGAGAGGCGGGGAGCTGTTTTTT. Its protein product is CASSLGGRGGELFF.

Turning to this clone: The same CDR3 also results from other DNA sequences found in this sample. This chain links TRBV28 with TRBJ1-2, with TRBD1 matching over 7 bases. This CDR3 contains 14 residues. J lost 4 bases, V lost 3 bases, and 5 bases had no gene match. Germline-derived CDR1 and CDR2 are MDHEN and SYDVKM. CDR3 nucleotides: TGTGCCAGCAGTTTGGCAGGACAGGTCTATGGCTACACCTTC. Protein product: CASSLAGQVYGYTF.

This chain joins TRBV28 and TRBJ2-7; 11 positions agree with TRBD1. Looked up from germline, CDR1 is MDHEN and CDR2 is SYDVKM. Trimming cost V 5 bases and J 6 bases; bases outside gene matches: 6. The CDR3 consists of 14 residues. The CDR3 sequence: CASSLSGTGGEQYF. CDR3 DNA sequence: TGTGCCAGCAGTCTTTCCGGGACAGGGGGCGAGCAGTACTTC. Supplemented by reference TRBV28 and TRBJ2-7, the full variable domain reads DVKVTQSSRYLVKRTGEKVFLECVQDMDHENMFWYRQDPGLGLRLIYFSYDVKMKEKGDIPEGYSVSREKKERFSLILESASTNQTSMYLCASSLSGTGGEQYFGPGTRLTVT.

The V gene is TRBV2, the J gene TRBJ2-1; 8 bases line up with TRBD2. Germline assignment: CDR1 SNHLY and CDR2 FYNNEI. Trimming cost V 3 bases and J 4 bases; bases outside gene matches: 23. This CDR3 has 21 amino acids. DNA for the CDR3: TGTGCCAGCAGTGATGGCCCCGGCGGCGGAAAGCTAGCGGGCCTGTACAATGAGCAGTTCTTC. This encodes CASSDGPGGGKLAGLYNEQFF.

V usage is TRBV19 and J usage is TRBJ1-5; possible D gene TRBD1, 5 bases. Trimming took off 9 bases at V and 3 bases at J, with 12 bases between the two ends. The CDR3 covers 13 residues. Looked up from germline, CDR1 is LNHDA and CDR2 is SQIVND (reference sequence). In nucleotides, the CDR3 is TGTGCCAGGCCTGAGGGGTTCAATCAGCCCCAGCATTTT. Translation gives CARPEGFNQPQHF.

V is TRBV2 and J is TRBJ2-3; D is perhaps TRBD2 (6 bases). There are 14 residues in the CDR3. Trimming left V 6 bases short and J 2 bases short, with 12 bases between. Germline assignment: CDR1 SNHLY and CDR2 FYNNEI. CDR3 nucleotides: TGTGCCAGCAGCTTGGGGGGATACACAGATACGCAGTATTTT. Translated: CASSLGGYTDTQYF.

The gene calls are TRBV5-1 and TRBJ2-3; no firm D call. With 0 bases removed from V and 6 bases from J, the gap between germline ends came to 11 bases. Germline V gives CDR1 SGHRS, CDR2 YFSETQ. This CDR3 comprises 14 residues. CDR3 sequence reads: CASSLGGRADTQYF. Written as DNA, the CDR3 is TGCGCCAGCAGCTTGGGTGGAAGGGCTGATACGCAGTATTTT.

CDR3 amino acids: CASSPQAGGSYEQYF. DNA of the CDR3: TGCGCCAGCAGCCCCCAGGCCGGAGGGTCCTACGAGCAGTACTTC. The J gene is TRBJ2-7, the V gene TRBV5-1; D may be TRBD2 (6 bases). Per the germline V gene, CDR1 is SGHRS and CDR2 is YFSETQ. Trimming stripped 4 bases from V and 1 base from J, with 15 bases between. This CDR3 comprises 15 residues.

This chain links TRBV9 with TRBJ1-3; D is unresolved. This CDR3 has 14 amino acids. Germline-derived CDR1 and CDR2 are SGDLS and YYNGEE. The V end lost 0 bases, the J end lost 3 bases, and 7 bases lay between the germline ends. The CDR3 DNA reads TGTGCCAGCAGCGTAGGGGCCATTGGAAACACCATATATTTT. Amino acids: CASSVGAIGNTIYF.

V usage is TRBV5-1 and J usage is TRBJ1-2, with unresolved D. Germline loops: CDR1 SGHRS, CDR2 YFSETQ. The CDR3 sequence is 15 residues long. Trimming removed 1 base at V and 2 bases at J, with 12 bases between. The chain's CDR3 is CASSLLSAGNYGYTF. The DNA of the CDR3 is TGCGCCAGCAGCTTGCTATCGGCCGGCAACTATGGCTACACCTTC.

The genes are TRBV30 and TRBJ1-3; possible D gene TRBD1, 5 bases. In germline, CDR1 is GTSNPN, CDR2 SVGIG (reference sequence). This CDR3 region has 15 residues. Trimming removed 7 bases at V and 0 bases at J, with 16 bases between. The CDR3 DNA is TGTGCCTTCCCCGACAGAACCTACTCTGGAAACACCATATATTTT. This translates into CAFPDRTYSGNTIYF.

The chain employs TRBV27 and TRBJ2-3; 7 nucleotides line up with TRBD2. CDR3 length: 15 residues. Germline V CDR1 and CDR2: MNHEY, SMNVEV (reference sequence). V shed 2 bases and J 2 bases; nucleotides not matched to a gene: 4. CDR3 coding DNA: TGTGCCAGCAGTTTAGGTCTAGCGGCCACAGATACGCAGTATTTT. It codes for CASSLGLAATDTQYF.

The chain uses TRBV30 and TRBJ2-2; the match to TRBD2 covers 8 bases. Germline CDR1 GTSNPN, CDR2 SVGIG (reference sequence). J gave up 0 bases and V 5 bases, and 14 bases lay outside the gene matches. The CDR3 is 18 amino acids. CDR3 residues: CAWLRGFGGAANTGELFF. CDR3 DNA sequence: TGTGCCTGGCTAAGAGGCTTCGGGGGGGCCGCGAACACCGGGGAGCTGTTTTTT.

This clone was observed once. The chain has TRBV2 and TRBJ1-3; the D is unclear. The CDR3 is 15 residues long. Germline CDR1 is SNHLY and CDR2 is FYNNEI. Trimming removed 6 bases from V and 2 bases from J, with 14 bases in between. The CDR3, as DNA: TGTGCCAGCAGCCGTGACGGGATACCTGGAAACACCATATATTTT. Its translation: CASSRDGIPGNTIYF.

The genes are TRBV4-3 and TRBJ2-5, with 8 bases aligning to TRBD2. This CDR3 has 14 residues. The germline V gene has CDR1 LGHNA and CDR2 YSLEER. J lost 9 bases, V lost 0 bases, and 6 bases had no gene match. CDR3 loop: CASSQDRGGVPQYF. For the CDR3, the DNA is TGCGCCAGCAGCCAAGATCGGGGGGGGGTGCCCCAGTACTTC.